This passage covers 10 T cell receptor beta chains from one sample sequenced in a study of T cells in Graves' hyperthyroidism and ophthalmopathy (dated by TCRdb to the late 2010s). The method was multiplex PCR. TCRdb records Illumina HiSeq 2000 as the sequencer. TCR beta CDR3 regions were amplified from RNA transcripts. A first-round RT-PCR of the TCR CDR3 used the HTBI primer set with the Qiagen OneStep RT-PCR kit. The public reads were reanalyzed by TCRdb: fastp trimming at Q25, MiXCR alignment, in-frame beta chains only. Each record represents a unique CDR3 protein, reported with the most common genes and DNA among its rows. In all, the sample holds approximately 430,000 distinct CDR3 sequences, and under 15% of those were seen once. The biggest ten clones account for less than 15% of the sample. The sequenced material came from blood. These receptors came from a man between 18 and 29 years old with Graves' ophthalmopathy.

This clonotype has just a few counts. CDR3 DNA sequence: TGTGCCACCAGCAGAGATTTAGGGGCCGGAACCTACGAGCAGTACTTC. It is translated as CATSRDLGAGTYEQYF. The V gene is TRBV15, the J gene TRBJ2-7; perhaps TRBD1 as D (5 bases). Germline assignment: CDR1 LNHNV and CDR2 YYDKDF (reference sequence). Trimming took 0 bases from V and 2 from J, leaving 14 bases between them. The CDR3 runs 16 residues.

The genes are TRBV6-1 and TRBJ1-1; D ambiguous. Germline lookup yields CDR1 MNHNS and CDR2 SASEGT. The V end lost 5 bases, the J end lost 1 base, and 11 bases lay between the germline ends. The CDR3 is made up of 14 amino acids. The CDR3 region has the DNA TGTGCCAGCAGTTATAAGGGATGGAACACTGAAGCTTTCTTT. It specifies CASSYKGWNTEAFF.

Only a few counts were recorded for this clonotype. V usage is TRBV4-1 and J usage is TRBJ1-2, with D possibly matching TRBD1 (5 bases). The CDR3 spans 14 residues. The V end was cut by 0 bases, the J end by 2 bases, with 7 bases between. Germline V lookup: CDR1 MGHRA, CDR2 YSYEKL. The CDR3 DNA follows: TGCGCCAGCAGCCAAGATTCAGGGAACTATGGCTACACCTTC. This translates into CASSQDSGNYGYTF.

The gene calls are TRBV20-1 and TRBJ1-5; a weak D match, TRBD1 (5 bases). V lost 0 bases and J 6 bases, leaving 12 bases between the germline ends. The CDR3 extends over 14 amino acids. Germline CDR1 and CDR2: DFQATT and SNEGSKA (reference sequence). This chain's CDR3 is CSARDPRGRQPQHF. CDR3 coding DNA: TGCAGTGCTAGAGACCCCCGGGGACGTCAGCCCCAGCATTTT.

About this clonotype: With a much larger clone just one base away, this may be a read error. The gene calls are TRBV24-1 and TRBJ1-2, with D possibly TRBD1 on 5 matching bases. CDR3 length: 13 residues. Germline V gene data show CDR1 as KGHDR and CDR2 as SFDVKD. The V gene lost 4 bases and the J gene lost 8 bases, with 13 bases spanning the gap. The CDR3 DNA sequence: TGTGCCACCAGTGACCTGGGCGGGGACGGCTACACCTTC. The encoded protein is CATSDLGGDGYTF.

This clonotype has a count of ten or more. The chain is built from TRBV2 and TRBJ2-1; a possible D gene is TRBD2 (6 bases). Germline V CDR1 and CDR2: SNHLY, FYNNEI. This CDR3 spans 13 amino acids. V was pared by 5 bases and J by 8 bases, with 13 bases between. The CDR3 here is CASSRELLDEQFF. CDR3 nucleotide sequence: TGTGCCAGCAGTCGGGAGCTCTTAGATGAGCAGTTCTTC.

This clonotype was counted ten times or more. V usage is TRBV20-1 and J usage is TRBJ2-1; 8 bases align to TRBD2. CDR3 length equals 15 residues. Germline values: CDR1 DFQATT, CDR2 SNEGSKA (reference sequence). Trimming at V came to 0 bases and at J to 4 bases, leaving 5 bases not matched to a gene. The CDR3 region is CSARDTSGRYNEQFF. CDR3 DNA: TGCAGTGCTAGAGACACTAGCGGTCGATACAATGAGCAGTTCTTC.

This clonotype has at least ten counts. This chain connects TRBV11-2 to TRBJ1-6; D is undetermined. The V gene's germline CDR1 is SGHAT and CDR2 FQNNGV. Trimming removed 4 bases at V and 0 bases at J, with 16 bases between. The CDR3 runs to 18 residues. The CDR3 DNA sequence: TGTGCCAGCAGCTCTGGAGGCCGCCCGAGCTCCTATAATTCACCCCTCCACTTT. It encodes CASSSGGRPSSYNSPLHF.

This clonotype was seen repeatedly, ten times or more. The CDR3 reads CSVERNNEQFF. CDR3 bases: TGCAGCGTTGAGAGAAACAATGAGCAGTTCTTC. The rearrangement joins TRBV29-1 to TRBJ2-1; D uncertain. The CDR3 has 11 amino acids. Germline assignment: CDR1 SQVTM and CDR2 ANQGSEA. Trimming left V 3 bases short and J 5 bases short, with 5 bases between.

This clonotype appeared many times. The gene calls are TRBV24-1 and TRBJ2-1, with TRBD2 matching 11 bases. This CDR3 region has 15 residues. The germline V gene encodes CDR1 KGHDR and CDR2 SFDVKD. The trim removed 6 bases at V and 6 bases at J, leaving 6 bases unmatched. The CDR3 is CATSMTSGMSNEQFF. The CDR3 DNA reads TGTGCCACCAGTATGACTAGCGGGATGTCCAATGAGCAGTTCTTC.